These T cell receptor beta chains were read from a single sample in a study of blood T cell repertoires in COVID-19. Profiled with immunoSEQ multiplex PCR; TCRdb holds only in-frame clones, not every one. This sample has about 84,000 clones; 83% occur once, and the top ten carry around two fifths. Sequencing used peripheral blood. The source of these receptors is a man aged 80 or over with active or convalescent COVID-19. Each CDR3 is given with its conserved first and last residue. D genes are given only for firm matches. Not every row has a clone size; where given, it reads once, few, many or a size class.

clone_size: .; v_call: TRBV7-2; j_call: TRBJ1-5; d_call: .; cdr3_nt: TGTGCCAGCAGCTTAGGGAGAGGGATGGGCAATCAGCCCCAGCATTTT; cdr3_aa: CASSLGRGMGNQPQHF
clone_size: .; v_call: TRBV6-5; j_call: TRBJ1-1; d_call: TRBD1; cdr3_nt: TGTGCCAGCAGTTACTCGACCAGGGGGGATACTGAAGCTTTCTTT; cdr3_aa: CASSYSTRGDTEAFF
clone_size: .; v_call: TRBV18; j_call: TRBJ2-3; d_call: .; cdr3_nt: TGTGCCAGCTCACCACCGGCTAGCGCAGGAGATACGCAGTATTTT; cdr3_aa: CASSPPASAGDTQYF
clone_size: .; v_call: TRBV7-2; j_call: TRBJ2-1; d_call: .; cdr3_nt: TGTGCCAGCAGCTTAGATAGCGGCCCCTACAATGAGCAGTTCTTC; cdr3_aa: CASSLDSGPYNEQFF
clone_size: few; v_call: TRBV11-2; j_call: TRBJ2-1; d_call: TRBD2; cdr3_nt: TGTGCCAGCAGCCCCTCGGGACTAGCGGACAGCTCCTACAATGAGCAGTTCTTC; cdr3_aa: CASSPSGLADSSYNEQFF
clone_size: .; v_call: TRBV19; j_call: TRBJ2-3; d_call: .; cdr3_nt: TGTGCCAGTAGTCGGGGGACCCAGCGTTGGGACACAGATACGCAGTATTTT; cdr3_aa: CASSRGTQRWDTDTQYF
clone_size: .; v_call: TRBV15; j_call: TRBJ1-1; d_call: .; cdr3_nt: TGTGCCACCAGCAGAGAGAGAGGCGGCGGCAGACGGAACACTGAAGCTTTCTTT; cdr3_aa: CATSRERGGGRRNTEAFF
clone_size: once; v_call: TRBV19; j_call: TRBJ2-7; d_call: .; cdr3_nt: TGTGCCAGTAGTATATGGGGGCGCTCGGACGAGCAGTACTTC; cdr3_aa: CASSIWGRSDEQYF
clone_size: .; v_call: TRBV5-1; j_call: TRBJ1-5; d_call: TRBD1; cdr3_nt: TGCGCCAGCAGCTTGGGACAGGGGAGTCAGCCCCAGCATTTT; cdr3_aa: CASSLGQGSQPQHF
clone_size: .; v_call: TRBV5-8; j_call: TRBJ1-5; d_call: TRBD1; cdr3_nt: TGTGCCAGCAGCAGGGACAGGGCTCAGCCCCAGCATTTT; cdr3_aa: CASSRDRAQPQHF
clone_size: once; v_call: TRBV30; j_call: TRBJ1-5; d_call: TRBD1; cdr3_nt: TGTGCCTGGAGTAGGAGTACAGGGGGCTATCAGCCCCAGCATTTT; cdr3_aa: CAWSRSTGGYQPQHF
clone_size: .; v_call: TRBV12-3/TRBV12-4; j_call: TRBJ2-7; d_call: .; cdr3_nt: TGTGCCAGCAGTTCCCCTTTAAACTACGAGCAGTACTTC; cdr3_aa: CASSSPLNYEQYF
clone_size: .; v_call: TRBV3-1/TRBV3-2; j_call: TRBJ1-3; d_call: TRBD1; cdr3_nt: TGTGCCAGCAGCCCAAAGGGCACAGGGGGCTTTGGAAACACCATATATTTT; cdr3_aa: CASSPKGTGGFGNTIYF
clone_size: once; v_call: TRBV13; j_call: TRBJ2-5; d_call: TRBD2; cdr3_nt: TGTGCCAGCAGCGCCACCTGGGGTCTAGCGGAAGTAGACCAAGAGACCCAGTACTTC; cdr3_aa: CASSATWGLAEVDQETQYF
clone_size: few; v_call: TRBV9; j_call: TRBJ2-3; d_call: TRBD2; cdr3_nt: TGTGCCAGCAGCTTTGGACTAGCGGGAGGGTTACGTAGCACAGATACGCAGTATTTT; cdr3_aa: CASSFGLAGGLRSTDTQYF
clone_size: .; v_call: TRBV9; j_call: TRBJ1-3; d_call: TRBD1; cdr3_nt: TGTGCCAGCAGCGTTCTGGCAGGGGGTGGAAACACCATATATTTT; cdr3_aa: CASSVLAGGGNTIYF
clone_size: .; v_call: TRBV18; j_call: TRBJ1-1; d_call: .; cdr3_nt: TGTGCCAGCTCACCACCGCCAGGGCGGAACACTGAAGCTTTCTTT; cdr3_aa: CASSPPPGRNTEAFF
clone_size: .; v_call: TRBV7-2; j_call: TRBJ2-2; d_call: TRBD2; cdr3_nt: TGTGCCAGCAGCTTATTCGCGGGAGGCACCGGGGAGCTGTTTTTT; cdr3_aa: CASSLFAGGTGELFF
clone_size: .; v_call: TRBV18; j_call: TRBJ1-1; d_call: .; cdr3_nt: TGTGCCAGCTCCACCCAACAGGGAAGTTACACTGAAGCTTTCTTT; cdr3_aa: CASSTQQGSYTEAFF
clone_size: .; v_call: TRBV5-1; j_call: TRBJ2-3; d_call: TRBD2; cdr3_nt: TGCGCCAGTGCTCCGAGCGGGAGCGGGGGCACAGATACGCAGTATTTT; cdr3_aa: CASAPSGSGGTDTQYF
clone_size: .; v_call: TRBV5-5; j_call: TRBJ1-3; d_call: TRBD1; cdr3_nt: TGTGCCAGCAGCCCACTGGGGTCTCAGGGGGCGTCAGGGAACACCATATATTTT; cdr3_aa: CASSPLGSQGASGNTIYF
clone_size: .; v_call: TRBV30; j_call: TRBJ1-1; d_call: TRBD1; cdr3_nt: TGTGCCTGGAGTGGCGGGGGAGGGCAGGGGGCTAACACTGAAGCTTTCTTT; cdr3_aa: CAWSGGGGQGANTEAFF
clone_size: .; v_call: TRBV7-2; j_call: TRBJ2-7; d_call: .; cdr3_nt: TGTGCCAGCAGCTCGCGGACTCGATCCTACGAGCAGTACTTC; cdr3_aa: CASSSRTRSYEQYF
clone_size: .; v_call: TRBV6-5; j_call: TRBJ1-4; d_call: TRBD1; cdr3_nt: TGTGCCAGCAGGCTATTACAGGGGGATAATGAAAAACTGTTTTTT; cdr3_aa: CASRLLQGDNEKLFF
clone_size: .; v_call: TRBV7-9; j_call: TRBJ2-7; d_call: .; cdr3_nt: TGTGCCAGCAGCTCCCCAAGCGATTCCTACGAGCAGTACTTC; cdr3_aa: CASSSPSDSYEQYF
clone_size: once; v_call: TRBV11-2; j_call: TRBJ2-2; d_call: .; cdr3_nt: TGTGCCAGCAGCTTAGTTTGGACTCCGAGCACCGGGGAGCTGTTTTTT; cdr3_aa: CASSLVWTPSTGELFF
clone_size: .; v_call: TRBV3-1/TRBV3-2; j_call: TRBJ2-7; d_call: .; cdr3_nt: TGTGCCAGCAGTCGGGAGCTAACCTACGAGCAGTACTTC; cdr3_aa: CASSRELTYEQYF
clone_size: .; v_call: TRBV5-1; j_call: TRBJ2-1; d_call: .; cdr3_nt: TGCGCCAGCAGCTTGGAGGGGGGGAGCTCCTACAATGAGCAGTTCTTC; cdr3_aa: CASSLEGGSSYNEQFF
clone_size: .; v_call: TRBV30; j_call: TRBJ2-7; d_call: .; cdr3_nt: TGTGCCTGGAGTGTAGGACTCCTGAGCTCCTACGAGCAGTACTTC; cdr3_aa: CAWSVGLLSSYEQYF
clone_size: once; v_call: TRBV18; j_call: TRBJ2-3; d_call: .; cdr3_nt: TGTGCCAGCTCACCAGACGCTGGGAGCTCGGATACGCAGTATTTT; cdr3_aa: CASSPDAGSSDTQYF
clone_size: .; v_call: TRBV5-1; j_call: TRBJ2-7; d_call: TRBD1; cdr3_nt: TGCGCCAGCAGCTTGGCACCGACAGGGGCCCCCTACGAGCAGTACTTC; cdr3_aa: CASSLAPTGAPYEQYF
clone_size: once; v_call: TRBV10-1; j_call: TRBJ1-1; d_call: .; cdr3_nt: TGCGCCAGCCGTTCGACAGGGAACACTGAAGCTTTCTTT; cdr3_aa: CASRSTGNTEAFF
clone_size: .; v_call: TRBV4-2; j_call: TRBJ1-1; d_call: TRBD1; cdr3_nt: TGTGCCAGCAGCAAACGGACAGGGAACACTGAAGCTTTCTTT; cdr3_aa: CASSKRTGNTEAFF
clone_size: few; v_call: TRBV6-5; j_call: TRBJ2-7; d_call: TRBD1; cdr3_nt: TGTGCCAGCAGCCGGACAGGAACCTACGAGCAGTACTTC; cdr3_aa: CASSRTGTYEQYF
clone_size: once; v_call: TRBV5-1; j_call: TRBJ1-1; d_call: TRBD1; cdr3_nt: TGCGCCAGCAGCTTGGCCGTAACAGGGGGGCATAGTGAAGCTTTCTTT; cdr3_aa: CASSLAVTGGHSEAFF
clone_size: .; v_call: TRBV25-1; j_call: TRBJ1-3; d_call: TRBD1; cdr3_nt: TGTGCCAGCAGGCAGACAGGGGTAAACACCATATATTTT; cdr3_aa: CASRQTGVNTIYF
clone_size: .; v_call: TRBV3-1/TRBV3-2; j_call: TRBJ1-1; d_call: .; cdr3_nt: TGTGCCAGCAGCACCCAGGTAACCACTGAAGCTTTCTTT; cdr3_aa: CASSTQVTTEAFF
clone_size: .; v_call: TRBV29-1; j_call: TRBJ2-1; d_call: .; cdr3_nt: TGCAGCGTTGAAGATTATAGTAATGAGCAGTTCTTC; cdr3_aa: CSVEDYSNEQFF
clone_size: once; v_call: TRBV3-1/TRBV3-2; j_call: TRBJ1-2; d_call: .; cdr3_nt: TGTGCCAGCAGTCCAGGGGCAGCTAACTATGGCTACACCTTC; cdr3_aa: CASSPGAANYGYTF
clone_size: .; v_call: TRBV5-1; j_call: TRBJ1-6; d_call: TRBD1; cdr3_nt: TGCGCCAGCAGCCACGGACAGGGAAATTCACCCCTCCACTTT; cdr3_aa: CASSHGQGNSPLHF
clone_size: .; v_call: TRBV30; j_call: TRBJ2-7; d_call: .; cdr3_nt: TGTGCCTGGCACAGCGGATCCTACGAGCAGTACTTC; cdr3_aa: CAWHSGSYEQYF
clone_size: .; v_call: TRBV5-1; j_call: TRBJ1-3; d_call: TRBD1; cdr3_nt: TGCGCCAGCAGCGAAACCGGGACAGGCAACTCTGGAAACACCATATATTTT; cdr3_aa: CASSETGTGNSGNTIYF
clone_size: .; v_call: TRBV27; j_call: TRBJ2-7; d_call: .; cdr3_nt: TGTGCCAGCAAAACCGTCCGGGACACCAAGAACGAGCAGTACTTC; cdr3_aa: CASKTVRDTKNEQYF
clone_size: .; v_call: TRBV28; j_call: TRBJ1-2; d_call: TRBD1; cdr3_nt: TGTGCCAGCAGTTTACCCTTCTACCGACAGGGGGGCAATGGCTACACCTTC; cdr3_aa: CASSLPFYRQGGNGYTF
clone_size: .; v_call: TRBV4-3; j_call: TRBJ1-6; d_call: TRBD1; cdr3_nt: TGCGCCAGCAGCCAGGAGGTGACAGGGGGCCTCATTAATTCACCCCTCCACTTT; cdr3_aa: CASSQEVTGGLINSPLHF